Below, one T cell receptor (beta chain) is given with its context. Its specificity is unknown. Germline V gene sequence: CDR1 LNHNV, CDR2 YYDKDF (reference sequence). V lost 3 bases and J 4 bases, leaving 19 bases between the germline ends. The CDR3 loop spans 17 amino acids. The data were taken from a study of blood T cells in healthy people across ages. Findings and limits, study-wide: Strongly correlated with naive T cell percentage was TCR beta diversity. The fall in TCR beta diversity per million T cells was roughly linear with age. More naive CD4+ cells and higher diversity marked long-lived donors relative to aged donors.

Sample-barcoded 5' priming and a J-beta primer mix drove a second PCR of about 7 to 11 cycles. TCRdb reprocessed the 5' RACE reads with MiXCR, giving one entry per CDR3 protein. The sample includes 2 million or so distinct CDR3 sequences, around 50% of them seen just once. The source of this sequence is a woman between 35 and 50 years old in good health. V gene TRBV15 combines with J gene TRBJ2-1, with D tentatively TRBD1 or TRBD2 (5 bases each). Sequencing used blood. The CDR3 sequence: CATSRESPSGHYNEQFF. The CDR3 coding sequence is TGTGCCACCAGCAGGGAATCCCCCAGCGGACATTACAATGAGCAGTTCTTC. Looking up the rest from reference TRBV15 and TRBJ2-1 gives the full variable domain: DAMVIQNPRYQVTQFGKPVTLSCSQTLNHNVMYWYQQKSSQAPKLLFHYYDKDFNNEADTPDNFQSRRPNTSFCFLDIRSPGLGDTAMYLCATSRESPSGHYNEQFFGPGTRLTVL.